Listed below are T cell receptor beta chains from one sample, sequenced in a study of T cell responses to AZD1222 COVID-19 vaccine. Sequenced by immunoSEQ multiplex PCR; TCRdb stores in-frame clones only, minus some. The table has fewer than 130,000 clones, around 90% seen once. The material was peripheral blood, obtained 28 days after the second AZD1222 dose. The receptor source for this set is an adult who received the AZD1222 COVID-19 vaccine. CDR3s leave out the opening cysteine and the closing phenylalanine or tryptophan. Each record gives: V gene, D gene, CDR3 protein. The D gene is left open where the match is weak.

>TRBV6-5|TRBD2
ASSYSMAGVLYEQY
>TRBV7-8|.
ASSLVGWRLSTDTQY
>TRBV6-5|TRBD1
ASSYTLQGAYGYT
>TRBV27|.
ASRKTGKRYGYT
>TRBV12-3/TRBV12-4|.
ASSYGFNYGYT
>TRBV6-5|TRBD1
ASSSNDGGQGEAF
>TRBV29-1|TRBD1
SAGTENYGYT
>TRBV2|.
ASKFDRGEQY
>TRBV7-9|.
ASSLVTENEKLF
>TRBV18|.
ASSPEDDNYGYT
>TRBV27|TRBD1
ASRDRGYEQY
>TRBV4-1|TRBD1
ASSQDRGLQETQY
>TRBV5-4|.
ASSMGLGVGLDTEAF
>TRBV5-1|.
ASSWDGSNQPQH
>TRBV5-1|TRBD1
ASSLARTGTEYVAAF
>TRBV24-1|.
ATSDFGQPPYEQY
>TRBV28|.
ASSFGRNTEAF
>TRBV6-5|.
ASSYSQGGYGYT
>TRBV30|TRBD2
AWSLGTSDEQY
>TRBV28|.
ASSRPWGATNEKLF
>TRBV29-1|.
SGAAGRSNYGYT
>TRBV27|.
ASSLFQGTDTQY
>TRBV11-3|.
ASSVLGTENSPLH
>TRBV5-1|.
ASSLVGRYNEQF
>TRBV28|TRBD1
ASSALPGTGGGEAF
>TRBV5-1|.
ASSPDKPGNTIY
>TRBV28|.
ASSLWGRADYGYT
>TRBV6-1|.
ASSEVTDYGYT
>TRBV11-3|.
ASSLVRGQETQY
>TRBV20-1|.
SASGPQETQY
>TRBV6-5|TRBD1
ASSYSSWTGNYGYT
>TRBV5-1|TRBD1
ASRQGALGTEAF
>TRBV10-1|.
ASSGRETSTDTQY
>TRBV5-4|.
ASSFEGNQPQH
>TRBV7-8|.
ASSLVGTPGSTIY
>TRBV3-1/TRBV3-2|.
ASSQDGGTEAF
>TRBV5-1|.
ASSLGGTARADTQY
>TRBV7-2|.
ASSLTGQNYGYT
>TRBV18|.
ASSPGFGEKLF
>TRBV6-1|.
ASSEGWGAGEGYT
>TRBV7-9|.
ASSLLAYNSPLH
>TRBV7-2|.
ASSLGQPSSPDTQY
>TRBV3-1/TRBV3-2|TRBD1
ASSPLRGRGRTGELF
>TRBV7-7|TRBD2
ASSLGGDATDTQY
>TRBV10-1|TRBD2
ASSLSGSGRY
>TRBV7-3|.
ASSLRAENTEAF
>TRBV5-1|.
ASSPGTNTEAF
>TRBV4-1|TRBD1
ASSPNPGQGTVTQY
>TRBV25-1|.
ASQGDRNQPQH
>TRBV27|.
ASSWTSYEQY